A single TCR beta chain is shown here with its context. What it binds is unknown. This entry is derived from a study of beta chain features in type 1 diabetes. V was trimmed by 7 bases and J by 5 bases, leaving 19 bases between them. The CDR3 contains 15 residues. Germline V gene data show CDR1 as ENHRY and CDR2 as SYGVKD. Expressed TCRB transcripts were sequenced, since all the RNA that had been isolated was reverse transcribed. Only in-frame clones appear in the TCRdb table, and some are missing; sequencing was by immunoSEQ multiplex PCR. Here the sample spans some 660,000 clones, over 11% being singletons. All sorted populations exceeded 95% purity. Study-wide results and caveats: Shorter TCRB CDR3s, moderately but significantly so, marked every one of the four CD4+ subsets in Type 1 diabetes patients. In type 1 diabetes patients, VDJ junctions had fewer insertions; deletions at these junctions were more frequent.

The sequenced sample was naive CD4+ T cells from blood. This receptor was taken from a man aged 18 to 35 with type 1 diabetes. V gene TRBV10-3 combines with J gene TRBJ2-3; D might be TRBD1 (5 bases). CDR3 in amino acids: CAINLRAGQQDTQYF. CDR3 sequence (DNA): TGTGCCATCAATCTTAGGGCAGGGCAGCAAGATACGCAGTATTTT.